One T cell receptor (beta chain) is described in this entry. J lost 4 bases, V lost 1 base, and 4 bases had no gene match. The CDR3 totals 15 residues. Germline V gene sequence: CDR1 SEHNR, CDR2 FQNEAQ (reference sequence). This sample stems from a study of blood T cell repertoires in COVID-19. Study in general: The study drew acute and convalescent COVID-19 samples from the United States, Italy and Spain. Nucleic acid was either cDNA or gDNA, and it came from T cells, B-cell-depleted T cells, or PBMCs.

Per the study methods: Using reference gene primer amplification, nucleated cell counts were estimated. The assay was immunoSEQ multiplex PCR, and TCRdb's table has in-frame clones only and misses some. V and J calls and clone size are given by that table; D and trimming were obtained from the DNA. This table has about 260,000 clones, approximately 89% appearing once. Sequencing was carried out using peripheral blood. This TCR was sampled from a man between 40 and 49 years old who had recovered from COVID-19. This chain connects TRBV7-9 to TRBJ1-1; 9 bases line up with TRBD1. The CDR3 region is CASSLVGQGVTEAFF. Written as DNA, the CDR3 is TGTGCCAGCAGCTTAGTGGGACAGGGAGTCACTGAAGCTTTCTTT.